These T cell receptor beta chains were read from a single sample in a study of CD8 T cells in ankylosing spondylitis. MiXCR was run by TCRdb on the 5' RACE reads, yielding one entry per CDR3 protein. In the table there are roughly 40,000 distinct CDR3 sequences, less than 3.5% of which are singletons. Material for sequencing was blood, either unsorted or a sorted T cell fraction (not recorded which). These receptors all stem from a male donor with ankylosing spondylitis or in good health (not recorded which). Both conserved end residues are part of each CDR3. Each record gives: CDR3 DNA, CDR3 protein, J gene, V gene, D gene, clone size. The D gene is left open where the match is weak. Some rows have no size entry. The others give once, few or many, or a class for an expanded clone.

TGCGCCAGCAGGAGGACAGGGACTGGGGCCAACGTCCTGACTTTC CASRRTGTGANVLTF TRBJ2-6 TRBV10-1 TRBD1 -
TGTGCCAGCAACCTCGGACTAGCGGGAAATGAGCAGTTCTTC CASNLGLAGNEQFF TRBJ2-1 TRBV9 TRBD2 many
TGTGCCAGCAGCGTACGGGACAGGATCCTAGGTGGAAACACCATATATTTT CASSVRDRILGGNTIYF TRBJ1-3 TRBV9 TRBD1 many
TGTGCCAGCAGCCCAGGGCTAGTGAGCTCCTACGAGCAGTACTTC CASSPGLVSSYEQYF TRBJ2-7 TRBV9 - many
TGTGCCAGCAGCCCAGGCGGGTCGAACTATGGCTACACCTTC CASSPGGSNYGYTF TRBJ1-2 TRBV9 - many
TGTGCCAGCAGCTCCCGGGACCCCCAGACTACGCAGTATTTT CASSSRDPQTTQYF TRBJ2-3 TRBV9 - -
TGTGCCAGCAGCGTAGTGGTAAACTATGGCTACACCTTC CASSVVVNYGYTF TRBJ1-2 TRBV9 - many
TGTGCCAGCAGCCCTGGGGGAGGGGCCAACGTCCTGACTTTC CASSPGGGANVLTF TRBJ2-6 TRBV9 - few
TGTGCCAGCAGCGTAGGAGGGACTAGCGGGTTTCAAGAGACCCAGTACTTC CASSVGGTSGFQETQYF TRBJ2-5 TRBV9 TRBD2 many
TGTGCCAGCAGCTGGGGACTAGCGGGAGACGAGCAGTTCTTC CASSWGLAGDEQFF TRBJ2-1 TRBV9 TRBD2 many
TGTGCCAGCAGCGTAGGAGGGTTCACCGGGGAGCTGTTTTTT CASSVGGFTGELFF TRBJ2-2 TRBV9 - many